This T cell receptor beta chain was retrieved from a study of T cell repertoires in cytomegalovirus infection. Across the whole study: Public TCR beta signature analysis indicated the presence of both CMV infection and matching HLA type. Notes on the study in general: The study identified carriers of CMV plus the relevant HLA from cumulative public TCR beta family frequency. Ex vivo, HLA-C-restricted CMV-specific TCR beta clonotypes prevailed over the rest of the response.

Many counts were recorded for this clonotype. Its matching antigen is unknown. TCRdb independently ran MiXCR on the reads; one entry per CDR3 protein. The sample carries a few hundred thousand distinct CDR3 sequences, about 17% recorded once. The length of the CDR3 is 14 residues. Germline V gives CDR1 SGHTA, CDR2 FQGNSA. Trimming stripped 3 bases from V and 4 bases from J, with 12 bases between. V and J are TRBV7-2 and TRBJ1-2; unclear D gene. The material sequenced was PBMCs. The TCR sequence derives from a human donor in good health (CMV status not recorded). Some clones in this sample may be carry-over from other donors' samples. CDR3 residues: CASSLGRLGYGYTF. The CDR3 DNA reads TGTGCCAGCAGCTTGGGGAGACTGGGCTATGGCTACACCTTC.